Listed below are T cell receptor beta chains from one sample, sequenced in a study of long-term antiretroviral therapy in people with HIV. Measured with immunoSEQ multiplex PCR; TCRdb has only the in-frame clones, and not every one. The table includes under 12,000 clones, roughly 79% detected once. The sample was unsorted PBMCs, taken at the start of antiretroviral therapy, before treatment. The receptors were gathered from a man between 25 and 39 years old with HIV. The CDR3 runs from the conserved cysteine through the conserved F or W. The D gene is left open where the match is weak. Part of the rows lack a size; the others show once, few, many or a class for expanded clones.

size | J | D | V | CDR3 | DNA
. | TRBJ1-2 | TRBD1 | TRBV19 | CATTKRDRASSDGYTF | TGTGCCACCACCAAACGGGACAGGGCGTCCAGTGATGGCTACACCTTC
few | TRBJ1-2 | . | TRBV6-1 | CASSERQTYGYTF | TGTGCCAGCAGTGAGAGGCAAACCTATGGCTACACCTTC
. | TRBJ2-5 | . | TRBV9 | CASSVSGGQETQYF | TGTGCCAGCAGCGTGTCAGGAGGCCAAGAGACCCAGTACTTC
. | TRBJ2-5 | . | TRBV29-1 | CSVGTTETQYF | TGCAGCGTTGGCACCACTGAGACCCAGTACTTC
. | TRBJ1-3 | . | TRBV30 | CAWSVSQFSGNTIYF | TGTGCCTGGAGTGTAAGCCAGTTTTCTGGAAACACCATATATTTT
. | TRBJ2-7 | TRBD2 | TRBV19 | CASRLGSGSSYEQYF | TGTGCCAGTAGGCTTGGGAGCGGGAGCTCCTACGAGCAGTACTTC
. | TRBJ1-1 | . | TRBV10-3 | CAISDFQTGMNTEAFF | TGTGCCATCAGTGATTTCCAAACAGGGATGAACACTGAAGCTTTCTTT
. | TRBJ2-1 | . | TRBV27 | CASSWAPNGWDEQFF | TGTGCCAGCAGCTGGGCCCCGAACGGATGGGATGAGCAGTTCTTC
few | TRBJ2-1 | TRBD2 | TRBV4-3 | CASSQELASGSDEQFF | TGCGCCAGCAGCCAAGAACTGGCTAGCGGGAGCGATGAGCAGTTCTTC
. | TRBJ1-2 | . | TRBV12-5 | CASGFTDLSGYTF | TGTGCTAGTGGTTTTACGGACCTCTCTGGCTACACCTTC
. | TRBJ2-7 | . | TRBV6-1 | CASSEATASYEQYF | TGTGCCAGCAGTGAAGCGACAGCGTCCTACGAGCAGTACTTC
medium-sized | TRBJ2-3 | . | TRBV5-6 | CASSLGGGTDTQYF | TGTGCCAGCAGCTTGGGGGGGGGCACAGATACGCAGTATTTT
. | TRBJ2-1 | . | TRBV27 | CASSPRDGSSYNEQFF | TGTGCCAGCAGTCCTAGGGACGGAAGCTCCTACAATGAGCAGTTCTTC
. | TRBJ2-7 | TRBD1 | TRBV5-1 | CASSFEGASYEQYF | TGCGCCAGCAGCTTTGAGGGGGCAAGTTACGAGCAGTACTTC
. | TRBJ1-1 | . | TRBV5-1 | CASSLDRVGTEAFF | TGCGCCAGCAGCTTGGACAGGGTGGGCACTGAAGCTTTCTTT
. | TRBJ2-7 | . | TRBV11-1 | CASSFGRGSYEQYF | TGTGCCAGCAGCTTCGGGCGGGGCTCCTACGAGCAGTACTTC
. | TRBJ1-2 | . | TRBV5-1 | CASSSYPPEQNYGYTF | TGCGCCAGCAGCTCGTACCCCCCTGAGCAAAACTATGGCTACACCTTC
. | TRBJ2-1 | . | TRBV27 | CASRTLQGSDEQFF | TGTGCCAGCAGGACCCTTCAGGGTAGCGATGAGCAGTTCTTC
. | TRBJ1-2 | . | TRBV5-1 | CASSLGGTGSADGYTF | TGCGCCAGCAGCTTGGGAGGGACGGGATCGGCCGATGGCTACACCTTC
medium-sized | TRBJ2-1 | . | TRBV4-3 | CASSQGMFAIEQFF | TGCGCCAGCAGCCAGGGCATGTTCGCTATTGAGCAGTTCTTC
. | TRBJ1-2 | . | TRBV18 | CASSDGSSPTNYGYTF | TGTGCCAGCTCGGACGGCTCAAGTCCAACCAACTATGGCTACACCTTC
. | TRBJ2-7 | . | TRBV7-8 | CASSLASGEQYF | TGTGCCAGCAGCTTAGCGTCCGGAGAGCAGTACTTC